This T cell receptor beta chain emerged from a study of cytomegalovirus exposure and HLA in healthy donors. The germline V gene has CDR1 SGDLS and CDR2 YYNGEE. The CDR3 covers 13 residues. The V end was cut by 0 bases, the J end by 0 bases, with 3 bases between. The assay was immunoSEQ multiplex PCR, and TCRdb's table has in-frame clones only and misses some. Among 200,000 to 250,000 clones listed, 80% to 85% were seen once. This clone turned up a few times. At the DNA level, this CDR3 is encoded by other sequences in the same sample as well. The genes are TRBV9 and TRBJ1-1; D is unresolved. The sample comprised PBMCs. The TCR sequence derives from a woman younger than 45 in good health and CMV-seropositive. This CDR3 is CASSVGMNTEAFF. DNA of the CDR3: TGTGCCAGCAGCGTAGGTATGAACACTGAAGCTTTCTTT. The full variable domain, its missing parts supplied by reference TRBV9 and TRBJ1-1, is DSGVTQTPKHLITATGQRVTLRCSPRSGDLSVYWYQQSLDQGLQFLIQYYNGEERAKGNILERFSAQQFPDLHSELNLSSLELGDSALYFCASSVGMNTEAFFGQGTRLTVV.